The 17 T cell receptor beta chains presented below share a single source sample, sequenced in a study of cytomegalovirus exposure and HLA in healthy donors. PCR was performed using 60 Vbeta and 13 Jbeta primers. The repertoire was sequenced with immunoSEQ multiplex PCR; TCRdb's copy has only in-frame clones and lacks some. The table shows roughly 99,000 clones, with 79% occurring only once. Sequenced material: PBMCs. The receptors shown here come from a woman between 35 and 50 years old in good health and CMV-seronegative.

This clone was picked up a small number of times. The chain links TRBV19 to TRBJ1-4; maybe TRBD1 (5 bases). From germline, CDR1 is LNHDA and CDR2 SQIVND (reference sequence). This CDR3 region has 16 residues. Trimming cost V 1 base and J 4 bases, with 13 bases left between them. The CDR3 here is CASSIGSGTINEKLFF. The CDR3 DNA follows: TGTGCCAGTAGTATAGGGAGCGGGACGATTAATGAAAAACTGTTTTTT.

The V call is TRBV6-1, the J call TRBJ1-1; 10 nucleotides match TRBD1. Germline CDR1 is MNHNS and CDR2 is SASEGT. V shed 6 bases and J 3 bases; nucleotides not matched to a gene: 4. The CDR3 runs to 14 residues. The CDR3 DNA follows: TGTGCCAGCAGATCCGGGACAGGGGACACTGAAGCTTTCTTT. As protein: CASRSGTGDTEAFF.

The chain links TRBV12-1 to TRBJ2-1; no check of the table's D call, TRBD2, against the DNA was made. TRBV12-1 is given as a pseudogene. This CDR3 is built from 17 residues. The CDR3 reads CASSLTSGGSSYNEQFF. CDR3 nucleotide sequence: TGTGCCAGCAGCTTGACTAGCGGGGGAAGCTCCTACAATGAGCAGTTCTTC.

V and J are TRBV5-1 and TRBJ2-1; 10 nucleotides align to TRBD1. Germline trimming cut 7 bases from V and 3 bases from J; bases unmatched to any gene: 4. CDR1 and CDR2 (germline): SGHRS, YFSETQ. The CDR3 is 14 residues long. CDR3 in DNA: TGCGCCAGCGCCGGGACAGGGGTCTACAATGAGCAGTTCTTC. Its translation: CASAGTGVYNEQFF.

This rearrangement joins TRBV5-4 to TRBJ2-7, with D tentatively TRBD2 (6 bases). The V end was cut by 3 bases, the J end by 2 bases, with 12 bases between. CDR1 and CDR2 from the germline V gene are SGHNT and YYREEE (reference sequence). The CDR3 sequence is 14 residues long. The CDR3 loop reads CASSSGDYPYEQYF. CDR3 nucleotides: TGTGCCAGCAGCTCGGGGGATTATCCCTACGAGCAGTACTTC. Full variable domain (missing parts from reference TRBV5-4 and TRBJ2-7): ETGVTQSPTHLIKTRGQQVTLRCSSQSGHNTVSWYQQALGQGPQFIFQYYREEENGRGNFPPRFSGLQFPNYSSELNVNALELDDSALYLCASSSGDYPYEQYFGPGTRLTVT.

The V call is TRBV10-3, the J call TRBJ1-1; 7 nucleotides align to TRBD1. Germline-derived CDR1 and CDR2 are ENHRY and SYGVKD. V shed 2 bases and J 9 bases; nucleotides not matched to a gene: 6. The CDR3 runs 13 residues. DNA for the CDR3: TGTGCCATCAGTGAGCAGGGGGGCGCGAAAGCTTTCTTT. It translates to CAISEQGGAKAFF.

This clone was found a few times. This sequence joins TRBV5-1 and TRBJ2-7; TRBD2 agrees at 8 bases. Trimming removed 4 bases from V and 3 bases from J; junction bases left unmatched: 9. There are 15 residues in the CDR3. Germline V CDR1 and CDR2: SGHRS, YFSETQ. The CDR3 here is CASSPGGLGVYEQYF. CDR3 DNA: TGCGCCAGCAGCCCGGGGGGGCTTGGAGTCTACGAGCAGTACTTC. The whole variable domain, remainder taken from reference TRBV5-1 and TRBJ2-7, is KAGVTQTPRYLIKTRGQQVTLSCSPISGHRSVSWYQQTPGQGLQFLFEYFSETQRNKGNFPGRFSGRQFSNSRSEMNVSTLELGDSALYLCASSPGGLGVYEQYFGPGTRLTVT.

This chain links TRBV7-8 with TRBJ1-5; weak D call: TRBD1 (6 bases). The CDR3 consists of 18 residues. V was shortened by 0 bases and J by 0 bases, with 15 bases between the two germline ends. Germline V gene lookup returns CDR1 SGHVS and CDR2 FQNEAQ. The CDR3 loop reads CASSLAGGGGFSNQPQHF. CDR3 bases: TGTGCCAGCAGCTTAGCGGGGGGCGGGGGATTTAGCAATCAGCCCCAGCATTTT.

This clone was counted between two and nine times. The chain employs TRBV5-1 and TRBJ2-2; weak D call: TRBD2 (6 bases). This CDR3 comprises 15 residues. CDR1 and CDR2 (germline): SGHRS, YFSETQ. V lost 3 bases to trimming and J lost 3 bases, with 12 bases between them. The CDR3 sequence: CASSWTSGDTGELFF. The CDR3 DNA reads as TGCGCCAGCAGCTGGACCTCGGGGGACACCGGGGAGCTGTTTTTT.

This chain uses TRBV4-3 with TRBJ2-5; D not resolved. The CDR3 extends over 13 amino acids. V lost 1 base, J lost 5 bases, and 8 bases lay in between. Germline assignment: CDR1 LGHNA and CDR2 YSLEER. Here the CDR3 reads CASSQADGETQYF. In nucleotides, the CDR3 is TGCGCCAGCAGCCAAGCTGACGGGGAGACCCAGTACTTC.

The rearrangement links TRBV7-9 to TRBJ2-5; D might be TRBD2 (6 bases). Trimming shortened V by 5 bases and J by 3 bases, and 16 bases separated the two germline ends. Per the germline V gene, CDR1 is SEHNR and CDR2 is FQNEAQ (reference sequence). This CDR3 comprises 15 residues. The CDR3 DNA reads as TGTGCCAGCAGCCTAACCGGGACTCTCGAAGAGACCCAGTACTTC. This gives the protein CASSLTGTLEETQYF.

This chain links TRBV27 with TRBJ2-1; TRBD2 is a possible D gene (8 bases). Trimming stripped 5 bases from V and 6 bases from J, with 17 bases between. The germline V gene encodes CDR1 MNHEY and CDR2 SMNVEV (reference sequence). The CDR3 length is 15 residues. CDR3 in amino acids: CASSRGLAGVNEQFF. As DNA, the CDR3 is TGTGCCAGCAGTAGGGGGCTAGCGGGCGTCAATGAGCAGTTCTTC.

The chain recombines TRBV6-5 with TRBJ2-3, with 8 bases matching TRBD1. Germline trimming cut 6 bases from V and 4 bases from J; bases unmatched to any gene: 9. The CDR3 has 15 residues. CDR1 MNHEY and CDR2 SVGAGI come from the germline V gene. The CDR3 coding sequence is TGTGCCAGCAGACCGACAGGGGCTTACCCAGATACGCAGTATTTT. Translating it yields CASRPTGAYPDTQYF.

The chain links TRBV7-3 to TRBJ2-3; D perhaps matches TRBD2 (5 bases). CDR1 and CDR2 from the germline V gene are SGHTA and FQGTGA. Trimming cost V 8 bases and J 1 base, with 13 bases left between them. CDR3 length equals 14 residues. DNA for the CDR3: TGTGCCAGCGCAGAGGGTAGCGGCACAGATACGCAGTATTTT. Translating it yields CASAEGSGTDTQYF. Variable domain in full (rest from reference TRBV7-3 and TRBJ2-3): GAGVSQTPSNKVTEKGKYVELRCDPISGHTALYWYRQSLGQGPEFLIYFQGTGAADDSGLPNDRFFAVRPEGSVSTLKIQRTERGDSAVYLCASAEGSGTDTQYFGPGTRLTVL.

The chain has TRBV2 and TRBJ1-6; 8 nucleotides agree with TRBD1. The CDR3 is made up of 13 amino acids. Losses at the gene ends were 6 bases for V and 9 bases for J; bases not matched to a gene: 4. Per germline, CDR1 SNHLY and CDR2 FYNNEI. CDR3 sequence reads: CASRTGEGSPLHF. The CDR3 nucleotides are TGTGCCAGCAGGACAGGGGAAGGTTCACCCCTCCACTTT.

The chain links TRBV28 to TRBJ1-5; 8 nucleotides match TRBD1. The CDR3 covers 15 residues. CDR1 is MDHEN, CDR2 SYDVKM, per germline. The V gene end was trimmed by 3 bases and the J gene end by 2 bases; junction bases not matched to a gene: 3. CDR3 bases: TGTGCCAGCAGTTTGGGGGACAGGCGCAATCAGCCCCAGCATTTT. It yields the protein CASSLGDRRNQPQHF.

J is TRBJ2-3 and V is TRBV7-6; TRBD2 is a possible D gene (6 bases). Trimming took off 5 bases at V and 0 bases at J, with 15 bases between the two ends. Germline assignment: CDR1 SGHVS and CDR2 FNYEAQ. The CDR3 runs 16 residues. Written as DNA, the CDR3 is TGTGCCAGCAGCCGTAGCGGCACCACTAGCACAGATACGCAGTATTTT. Protein sequence: CASSRSGTTSTDTQYF.